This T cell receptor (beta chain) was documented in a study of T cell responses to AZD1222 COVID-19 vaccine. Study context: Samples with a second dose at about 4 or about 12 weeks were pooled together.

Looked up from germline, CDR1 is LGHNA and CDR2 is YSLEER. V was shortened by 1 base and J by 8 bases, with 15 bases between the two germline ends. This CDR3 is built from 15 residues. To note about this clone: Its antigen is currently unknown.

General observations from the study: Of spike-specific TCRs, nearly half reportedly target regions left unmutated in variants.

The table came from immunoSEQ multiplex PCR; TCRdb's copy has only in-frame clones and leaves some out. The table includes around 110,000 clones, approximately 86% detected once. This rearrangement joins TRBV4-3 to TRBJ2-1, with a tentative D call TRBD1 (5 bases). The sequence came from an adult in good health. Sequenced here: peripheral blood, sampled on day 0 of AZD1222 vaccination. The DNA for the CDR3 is TGCGCCAGCAGCCAAGCAATCCAGGGATCGGATGAGCAGTTCTTC. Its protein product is CASSQAIQGSDEQFF.